This entry features one T cell receptor (beta chain) sequence. Its specificity is not known. The sequenced template was cDNA made from the entire isolated RNA. For naive, central memory and regulatory T cell samples, reads averaged around 3.6 million. Repertoires were generated with immunoSEQ multiplex PCR, while TCRdb's copy carries only in-frame clones and drops some. The table has 160,000 or so clones, about 63% seen once. The sample is drawn from a study of beta chain features in type 1 diabetes. General observations from the study: In cDNA sequencing, cells with high TCR expression could be over-represented. Possible PCR preference for shorter templates applied equally to patients and controls. When VDJ junctions were examined, type 1 diabetes patients showed fewer insertions and more deletions. A moderate, significant TCRB CDR3 shortening appeared in type 1 diabetes across four CD4+ subsets.

Input material: naive CD4+ T cells from blood. The TCR was taken from a young man with type 1 diabetes.

CDR3 DNA sequence: TGTGCCAGCAGCTTAGCACAGGGGGCGAGGGACATTCAGTACTTC. Its protein product is CASSLAQGARDIQYF. The chain recombines TRBV7-2 with TRBJ2-4; 9 bases match TRBD1. Germline V gives CDR1 SGHTA, CDR2 FQGNSA. V gave up 0 bases and J gave up 8 bases; unmatched junction bases: 5. The CDR3 totals 15 residues. Using reference TRBV7-2 and TRBJ2-4 for the parts outside the CDR3, the full variable domain is GAGVSQSPSNKVTEKGKDVELRCDPISGHTALYWYRQSLGQGLEFLIYFQGNSAPDKSGLPSDRFSAERTGGSVSTLTIQRTQQEDSAVYLCASSLAQGARDIQYFGAGTRLSVL.